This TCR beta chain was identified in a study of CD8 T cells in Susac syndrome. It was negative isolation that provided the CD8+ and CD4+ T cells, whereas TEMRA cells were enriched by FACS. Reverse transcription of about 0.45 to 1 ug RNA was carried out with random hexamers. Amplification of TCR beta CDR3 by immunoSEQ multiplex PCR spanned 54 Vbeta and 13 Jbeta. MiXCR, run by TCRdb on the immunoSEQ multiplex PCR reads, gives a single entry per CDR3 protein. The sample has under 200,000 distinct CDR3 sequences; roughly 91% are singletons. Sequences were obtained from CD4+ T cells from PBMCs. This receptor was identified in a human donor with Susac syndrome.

The CDR3 spells CASSLAISGSSGNTIYF. CDR3 nucleotides: TGTGCCAGCAGCTTAGCGATTTCCGGCAGCTCTGGAAACACCATATATTTT. V and J are TRBV7-8 and TRBJ1-3; D not resolved. Looked up from germline, CDR1 is SGHVS and CDR2 is FQNEAQ. The CDR3 consists of 17 residues. The ends were cut back, 0 bases at V and 0 bases at J, with 12 bases in the middle.